This entry lists 23 T cell receptor beta chains sequenced from one sample in a study of T cell repertoires in cytomegalovirus infection. Their antigens remain unidentified. Each CDR3 protein is one row after TCRdb ran MiXCR on the reads. This sample has approximately 390,000 distinct CDR3 sequences, with about 34% found just once. This material consisted of cultured PBMCs, taken from culture after CMV antigen stimulation. The origin of the receptors is a human donor in good health (CMV status not recorded). Some clones in this sample may be carry-over from other donors' samples.

This clonotype turned up a few times. The genes are TRBV12-3 or TRBV12-4 and TRBJ2-1, with 7 positions matching TRBD2. V was clipped by 5 bases and J by 4 bases; unmatched bases: 8. The CDR3 consists of 15 residues. The CDR3 sequence: CASSAAGVLYNEQFF. The CDR3 DNA follows: TGTGCCAGCAGTGCCGCGGGGGTACTATACAATGAGCAGTTCTTC.

This clonotype was seen repeatedly, ten times or more. The rearrangement links TRBV7-2 to TRBJ1-6; no definite D call. V lost 2 bases and J lost 6, with 5 bases in between. Germline V gene data show CDR1 as SGHTA and CDR2 as FQGNSA. The CDR3 is 13 residues long. The chain's CDR3 is CASSLSPNSPLHF. CDR3 DNA sequence: TGTGCCAGCAGCTTATCTCCTAATTCACCCCTCCACTTT.

This clonotype was picked up many times. The chain couples TRBV7-2 to TRBJ1-2; 9 positions agree with TRBD1. The CDR3 runs 16 residues. The germline V gene has CDR1 SGHTA and CDR2 FQGNSA. V trimming: 2 bases; J trimming: 7 bases; junction bases outside the gene matches: 11. The CDR3 nucleotides are TGTGCCAGCAGCTTATTTCCACAGGGGGCGCTTGGTGGCTACACCTTC. Protein: CASSLFPQGALGGYTF.

V and J are TRBV7-8 and TRBJ1-4; D remains ambiguous. CDR3 length equals 14 residues. Per the germline V gene, CDR1 is SGHVS and CDR2 is FQNEAQ. Between the trimmed V and J ends, which lost 0 bases and 8 bases, there was a span of 10 bases. CDR3 in amino acids: CASSLALTFEKLFF. The CDR3 DNA reads as TGTGCCAGCAGCTTAGCCTTGACCTTCGAAAAACTGTTTTTT.

About this clonotype itself: One end of the junction does not line up with germline, which may come from a read error. The chain recombines TRBV7-9 with TRBJ2-5; tentative D call: TRBD1 (6 bases). The CDR3 sequence is 14 residues long. Germline V gene lookup returns CDR1 SEHNR and CDR2 FQNEAQ (reference sequence). In DNA, the CDR3 is TGTGCCAGCAGCTCCAGGACAGTACAAGAGACCGAGTACTTC. Translated, it gives CASSSRTVQETEYF. The whole variable domain, remainder taken from reference TRBV7-9 and TRBJ2-5, is DTGVSQNPRHKITKRGQNVTFRCDPISEHNRLYWYRQTLGQGPEFLTYFQNEAQLEKSRLLSDRFSAERPKGSFSTLEIQRTEQGDSAMYLCASSSRTVQETEYFGPGTRLLVL.

This clonotype appeared a few times. The gene calls are TRBV20-1 and TRBJ2-1; no firm D call. The CDR3 has 13 amino acids. V gave up 1 base and J gave up 4 bases, with 8 bases separating them. Per germline, CDR1 DFQATT and CDR2 SNEGSKA (reference sequence). CDR3 bases: TGCAGTGCTAGAGGGTATCGGTACAATGAGCAGTTCTTC. Translating gives CSARGYRYNEQFF.

The rearrangement links TRBV4-1 to TRBJ1-5; D is undetermined. Germline values: CDR1 MGHRA, CDR2 YSYEKL. V lost 1 base, J lost 3 bases, and 7 bases lay in between. The CDR3 has 14 residues. The CDR3 coding sequence is TGCGCCAGCAGCCAAGTACAGTCCAATCAGCCCCAGCATTTT. Its translation is CASSQVQSNQPQHF.

The table lists this clonotype with a few counts. This chain connects TRBV4-3 to TRBJ1-2; no clear D. The length of the CDR3 is 14 residues. Trimming removed 0 bases from V and 3 bases from J, with 8 bases in between. The germline V gene has CDR1 LGHNA and CDR2 YSLEER. The CDR3 loop is CASSQDIGDYGYTF. The CDR3 DNA reads TGCGCCAGCAGCCAAGATATAGGAGACTATGGCTACACCTTC.

This clonotype was counted a single time. The chain combines TRBV6-2 or TRBV6-3 with TRBJ1-1, with D unresolved. V was clipped by 2 bases and J by 1 base, with 26 bases between them. The CDR3 is made up of 20 amino acids. Germline CDR1 and CDR2: MNHEY and SVGEGT. The CDR3 DNA reads as TGTGCCAGCAGTTACGACTTTCAATTTATATTTGGCGGCAGGAACACTGAAGCTTTCTTT. Translating it yields CASSYDFQFIFGGRNTEAFF.

V gene TRBV6-4 combines with J gene TRBJ1-1, with D unresolved. From germline, CDR1 is MRHNA and CDR2 SNTAGT. Trimming took 9 bases from V and 6 from J, leaving 8 bases between them. The CDR3 sequence is 10 residues long. The CDR3 loop is CARFVAEAFF. CDR3 coding DNA: TGTGCCAGATTTGTGGCTGAAGCTTTCTTT.

CDR3 coding DNA: TGTGCCAGCAGTTACGGTATCTTGAATCTGTCTGAGCAGTTCTTC. It translates to CASSYGILNLSEQFF. The chain is built from TRBV6-6 and TRBJ2-1; D is undetermined. This CDR3 comprises 15 residues. V gave up 2 bases and J gave up 9 bases, with 17 bases separating them. In germline, CDR1 is MNHNY, CDR2 SVGAGI (reference sequence).

The J gene is TRBJ1-1, the V gene TRBV6-5, with 7 bases fitting TRBD1. Germline V gives CDR1 MNHEY, CDR2 SVGAGI. Trimming cost V 7 bases and J 6 bases; bases outside gene matches: 11. This CDR3 contains 14 residues. The CDR3 region has the DNA TGTGCCAGCAATAGGGGGCCGGGGGCCGCTGAAGCTTTCTTT. Translated, it gives CASNRGPGAAEAFF.

J is TRBJ1-2 and V is TRBV19; D ambiguous. The CDR3 runs to 11 residues. Germline V CDR1 and CDR2: LNHDA, SQIVND (reference sequence). The ends were cut back, 4 bases at V and 4 bases at J, with 4 bases in the middle. DNA for the CDR3: TGTGCCAGTAGTACGTTCTATGGCTACACCTTC. Protein: CASSTFYGYTF.

The chain employs TRBV4-3 and TRBJ1-2; D remains unclear. The CDR3 extends over 14 amino acids. Germline V gene data show CDR1 as LGHNA and CDR2 as YSLEER. V dropped 2 bases and J dropped 8 bases, with 15 bases sitting between them. Written as DNA, the CDR3 is TGCGCCAGCAGCCAATGGGAAGGGCCTAGGGGCTACACCTTC. Protein product: CASSQWEGPRGYTF.

The chain links TRBV12-3 or TRBV12-4 to TRBJ2-6, with D hard to call. This CDR3 spans 14 amino acids. V lost 1 base, J lost 2 bases, and 3 bases lay in between. As DNA, the CDR3 is TGTGCCAGCAGTTTAGGGACTGGGGCCAACGTCCTGACTTTC. Translating gives CASSLGTGANVLTF.

The DNA of the CDR3 is TGTGCCAGCAGCTTATTGGGACAGGGGTTAGGAGAGACCCAGTACTTC. Its protein product is CASSLLGQGLGETQYF. The rearrangement uses TRBV7-4 and TRBJ2-5, with 10 bases matching TRBD1. CDR1 is SGHVT, CDR2 SQSDAQ, per germline. The V segment lost 2 bases and the J segment 4 bases; nucleotides outside the gene matches: 7. CDR3 length equals 16 residues.

CDR3 bases: TGTGCCAGCAGTTTAGGTACAGGGTATGGAATGAACACTGAAGCTTTCTTT. Protein product: CASSLGTGYGMNTEAFF. The chain carries TRBV12-3 or TRBV12-4 and TRBJ1-1; TRBD1 might be the D (6 bases). V lost 1 base to trimming and J lost 0 bases, with 15 bases between them. The CDR3 extends over 17 amino acids.

V usage is TRBV12-3 or TRBV12-4 and J usage is TRBJ2-7; D may be TRBD2 (5 bases). The V end was cut by 5 bases, the J end by 4 bases, with 12 bases between. The CDR3 has 13 residues. Here the CDR3 reads CASSRERGYEQYV. The CDR3 nucleotides are TGTGCCAGCAGTCGCGAACGAGGGTACGAGCAGTACGTC.

This chain links TRBV27 with TRBJ1-2; 10 nucleotides match TRBD1. CDR1 and CDR2 from the germline V gene are MNHEY and SMNVEV (reference sequence). With V trimmed by 5 bases and J by 5 bases, 14 bases remained unmatched. The CDR3 is 17 residues long. The CDR3 DNA is TGTGCCAGCAGTCCACAAGTAGCGGGACAGGGGACTTATGGCTACACCTTC. Translated, it gives CASSPQVAGQGTYGYTF.

The chain has TRBV7-2 and TRBJ1-1; TRBD1 matches at 8 bases. Unmatched junction bases numbered 4, after V lost 6 bases and J lost 4 bases. Germline values: CDR1 SGHTA, CDR2 FQGNSA. There are 13 residues in the CDR3. The CDR3 region is CASRRTGTTEAFF. The CDR3 region has the DNA TGTGCCAGCAGGAGGACAGGGACCACTGAAGCTTTCTTT.

This clonotype was picked up a small number of times. The rearrangement uses TRBV19 and TRBJ2-4; 11 bases align to TRBD2. Germline assignment: CDR1 LNHDA and CDR2 SQIVND (reference sequence). V lost 2 bases, J lost 0 bases, and 9 bases stayed unmatched. CDR3 length: 19 residues. The CDR3 DNA is TGTGCCAGTAGTATAATAGGACTAGCGGGTACGATAGCCAAAAACATTCAGTACTTC. Its translation: CASSIIGLAGTIAKNIQYF.

The rearrangement links TRBV27 to TRBJ2-1; tentatively, D is TRBD1 or TRBD2 (5 bases each). From germline, CDR1 is MNHEY and CDR2 SMNVEV (reference sequence). CDR3 length: 15 amino acids. V dropped 3 bases and J dropped 2 bases, with 11 bases sitting between them. The chain's CDR3 is CASSLGDSPYNEQFF. In DNA, the CDR3 is TGTGCCAGCAGTTTGGGAGACAGTCCCTACAATGAGCAGTTCTTC.

The chain recombines TRBV7-2 with TRBJ2-5; 7 bases line up with TRBD2. The J segment lost 1 base and the V segment lost 5 bases, leaving 4 bases of the junction unmatched. Germline V CDR1 and CDR2: SGHTA, FQGNSA. This CDR3 comprises 14 residues. CDR3 bases: TGTGCCAGCAGCCGGCGGGGGACCCAAGAGACCCAGTACTTC. Protein sequence: CASSRRGTQETQYF.